These 26 T cell receptor beta chains share one sample of origin, sequenced in a study of T cell clonality in common variable immunodeficiency. Using immunoSEQ multiplex PCR, the repertoire was profiled, and TCRdb retains in-frame clones only, with some absent. This repertoire holds approximately 50,000 clones, and none appear only once. The sample comprised peripheral blood mononuclear cells. The source of these receptors is a person aged 18-70 years in good health.

The table lists this clone with many counts. Read sequence stops 3 residues before the CDR3 end, and the germline J gene provides the missing end. The chain carries TRBV7-9 and TRBJ2-3; no firm D call. The V end lost 3 bases, the J end lost 3 bases, and 10 bases lay between the germline ends. The germline gives CDR1 SEHNR, CDR2 FQNEAQ (reference sequence). The CDR3 totals 14 residues. This CDR3 reads CASSFLIRTDTQYF. The DNA read from the CDR3 is TGTGCCAGCAGCTTTTTAATCAGGACAGATACG.

This clone was observed many times. The missing CDR3 end, 3 residues past where the read stops, is filled in from the germline J gene. The chain joins TRBV30 to TRBJ1-1; no firm D call. With 2 bases removed from V and 0 bases from J, the gap between germline ends came to 7 bases. CDR3 length equals 13 residues. Germline V gene sequence: CDR1 GTSNPN, CDR2 SVGIG (reference sequence). The CDR3 sequence: CAWSQKMNTEAFF. Incomplete CDR3 DNA: TGTGCCTGGAGTCAGAAGATGAACACTGAA. Variable domain in full (rest from reference TRBV30 and TRBJ1-1): SQTIHQWPATLVQPVGSPLSLECTVEGTSNPNLYWYRQAAGRGLQLLFYSVGIGQISSEVPQNLSASRPQDRQFILSSKKLLLSDSGFYLCAWSQKMNTEAFFGQGTRLTVV.

This clone was seen at least ten times. The read terminates 3 residues ahead of where the CDR3 ends, so the germline J gene completes it. The gene calls are TRBV29-1 and TRBJ1-2, with D perhaps matching TRBD1 (5 bases). Germline CDR1 SQVTM, CDR2 ANQGSEA. Trimming took 2 bases from V and 4 from J, leaving 17 bases between them. The CDR3 extends over 15 amino acids. The CDR3 spells CSVELTAPLGYGYTF. The part of the CDR3 DNA that was read is TGCAGCGTTGAATTGACAGCCCCCCTGGGCTATGGC.

In this sample, this clone turned up many times. The CDR3 DNA, read in part, is TGTGCCAGTAGTACCCGACAGGGGGCTGATCATAGCAATCAGCCC. This gives the protein CASSTRQGADHSNQP. The full CDR3 is CASSTRQGADHSNQPQHF. This rearrangement joins TRBV19 to TRBJ1-5; 10 nucleotides align to TRBD1. The CDR3 end is not reached by the read, which stops 3 residues before it; the germline J gene fills it in. The CDR3 has 18 residues. J was trimmed by 0 bases and V by 4 bases; bases with no gene match: 9. Germline V lookup: CDR1 LNHDA, CDR2 SQIVND (reference sequence).

The table lists this clone with many counts. The CDR3 loop reads CASNSPFGNEQFF. The sequenced part of the CDR3 DNA is TGTGCCAGCAACTCGCCTTTCGGCAATGAG. J is TRBJ2-1 and V is TRBV6-2 or TRBV6-3, with D hard to call. From the germline J gene comes the end of the CDR3, since the read stops 3 residues before it. The CDR3 runs 13 residues. Germline CDR1 reads MNHEY; CDR2 reads SVGEGT. Trimming cost V 7 bases and J 6 bases, with 13 bases left between them.

This clone was recorded at least ten times. The CDR3 is cut off 3 residues early in the read; its end comes from the germline J gene. V usage is TRBV11-3 and J usage is TRBJ2-5, with 13 bases matching TRBD2. The CDR3 totals 15 residues. Germline CDR1 reads SGHNT; CDR2 reads YENEEA. The ends lost 5 bases at V and 5 bases at J; junction bases unmatched: 5. The CDR3 region is CASSVTSGGIETQYF. The CDR3 bases that were read are TGTGCCAGCAGCGTGACTAGCGGGGGGATCGAGACC.

At least ten counts were recorded for this clone. The CDR3 end falls 3 residues outside the read, so it is completed with the germline J gene. V and J are TRBV4-2 and TRBJ2-7, with TRBD2 matching over 12 bases. Germline lookup yields CDR1 LGHNA and CDR2 YNFKEQ. The V gene end was trimmed by 4 bases and the J gene end by 3 bases; junction bases not matched to a gene: 10. This CDR3 is 17 amino acids long. The CDR3 DNA, read in part, is TGTGCCAGCAGCCCTCTATGGACTAGCGGGAACTTCTACGAG. This codes for CASSPLWTSGNFYE. The whole CDR3 region reads CASSPLWTSGNFYEQYF.

This clone showed up many times. The CDR3 end is not reached by the read, which stops 3 residues before it; the germline J gene fills it in. The V call is TRBV18, the J call TRBJ1-1, with a weak D call TRBD1 (6 bases). There are 14 residues in the CDR3. Trimming left V 3 bases short and J 3 bases short, with 11 bases between. The germline CDR1 and CDR2 sequences are KGHSH and LQKENI. CDR3 region: CASSPRQAYTEAFF. Incomplete CDR3 DNA: TGTGCCAGCTCACCTAGACAGGCCTACACTGAA.

This clone occurred many times. The read gets to within 3 residues of the CDR3 end, and the germline J gene fills in the rest. The chain couples TRBV5-6 to TRBJ2-5; D remains ambiguous. Germline V gene sequence: CDR1 SGHDT, CDR2 YYEEEE. CDR3 length equals 13 residues. The germline V and J ends were trimmed by 4 bases and 5 bases, with 12 bases remaining between them. CDR3 DNA (partial): TGTGCCAGCAGCCCGGTAAGGGTGGAGACC. Translated, it gives CASSPVRVET. In full, the CDR3 reads CASSPVRVETQYF.

This clone was observed many times. The CDR3 reads CSARYRDYGYTF. Incomplete CDR3 DNA: TGCAGTGCTAGATACAGAGACTATGGC. The V gene is TRBV20-1, the J gene TRBJ1-2; D remains ambiguous. The CDR3 extends 3 residues past the end of the read, so its final part is completed from the germline J gene. CDR3 length: 12 amino acids. Germline assignment: CDR1 DFQATT and CDR2 SNEGSKA (reference sequence). The V and J ends lost 2 bases and 3 bases respectively, with 7 bases between them.

The table lists this clone with many counts. The read ends 3 residues early relative to the CDR3; the germline J gene fills the gap. The chain combines TRBV7-2 with TRBJ1-6, with TRBD1 matching 9 bases. V was pared by 0 bases and J by 8 bases, with 5 bases of the junction left unmatched. Per germline, CDR1 SGHTA and CDR2 FQGNSA. This CDR3 is built from 16 residues. CDR3 DNA (partial): TGTGCCAGCAGCTTAGCGGCCGGGACAGGGTATTCACCC. As protein: CASSLAAGTGYSP. From start to end, the CDR3 is CASSLAAGTGYSPLHF.

To note about this clone: The read comes to an end 3 residues before the CDR3 does, leaving the germline J gene to fill in the end. The chain has TRBV2 and TRBJ1-1; no firm D call. The germline CDR1 and CDR2 sequences are SNHLY and FYNNEI. V was cut by 3 bases and J by 3 bases, with 11 bases left in between. The CDR3 runs to 14 residues. CDR3 in amino acids: CASSDKTMDTEAFF. Partial CDR3 DNA: TGTGCCAGCAGTGATAAGACAATGGACACTGAA.

On this clone itself: At one of its ends the junction is not consistent with the germline gene, which may arise from a read error. The read finishes 3 residues shy of the CDR3 end, and the germline J gene is used to complete it. The sample contains more than one DNA sequence encoding this CDR3. The chain employs TRBV7-2 and TRBJ1-3; D possibly corresponds to TRBD1 (6 bases). The CDR3 is 15 amino acids. CDR1 is SGHTA, CDR2 FQGNSA, per germline. The CDR3 spells CASSFQQGSGNTIYF. CDR3 DNA, as far as it was read: TGTGCCAGCAGCTTCCAACAGGGCTCTGGAAACACT.

This clone was observed at least ten times. The missing CDR3 end, 3 residues past where the read stops, is filled in from the germline J gene. The chain links TRBV11-2 to TRBJ1-2; D perhaps matches TRBD1 (5 bases). V was cut by 2 bases and J by 4 bases, with 14 bases left in between. This CDR3 has 15 amino acids. The germline gives CDR1 SGHAT, CDR2 FQNNGV. Incomplete CDR3 DNA: TGTGCCAGCAGCTTACTCCAGGGAAGGTCCTATGGC. Translating it yields CASSLLQGRSYG. The entire CDR3 sequence reads CASSLLQGRSYGYTF.

This clone was counted ten times or more. The read ends 3 residues shy of where the CDR3 ends; the end is completed using the germline J gene. The genes are TRBV29-1 and TRBJ1-2, with D possibly being TRBD1 (5 bases). Per the germline V gene, CDR1 is SQVTM and CDR2 is ANQGSEA. The CDR3 spans 14 residues. V was trimmed by 6 bases and J by 2 bases, leaving 16 bases between them. This CDR3 is CSVPLGGENYGYTF. Partial CDR3 DNA: TGCAGCGTCCCTCTGGGGGGTGAGAACTATGGC.

This clone occurred many times. The read ends 3 residues shy of where the CDR3 ends; the end is completed using the germline J gene. The chain joins TRBV15 to TRBJ2-2, with D hard to call. The CDR3 spans 14 residues. Germline CDR1 LNHNV, CDR2 YYDKDF (reference sequence). V was trimmed by 0 bases and J by 4 bases, leaving 6 bases between them. The DNA read from the CDR3 is TGTGCCACCAGCAGAGATAGTGGCACCGGGGAG. Translated, it gives CATSRDSGTGE. The full CDR3 protein reads CATSRDSGTGELFF.

In this sample, this clone turned up many times. The CDR3 DNA, read in part, is TGCGCCAGCAGCTTCTACGGACAGAACACCTACAATGAG. Protein: CASSFYGQNTYNE. From start to end, the CDR3 is CASSFYGQNTYNEQFF. The chain carries TRBV5-1 and TRBJ2-1; TRBD1 might be the D (6 bases). Read coverage stops 3 residues before the CDR3 terminus; the germline J gene supplies the remainder. Germline V CDR1 and CDR2: SGHRS, YFSETQ. This CDR3 has 16 residues. V was pared by 2 bases and J by 2 bases, with 14 bases between.

This clone was detected many times. The read halts 3 residues ahead of the CDR3 end, with the missing end drawn from the germline J gene. V and J are TRBV10-1 and TRBJ1-2, with 8 positions matching TRBD1. The trim removed 10 bases at V and 3 bases at J, leaving 7 bases unmatched. CDR3 length equals 13 residues. Germline CDR1 WNHNN, CDR2 SYGVQD (reference sequence). CDR3 residues: CATKGTGHYGYTF. The covered CDR3 bases are TGCGCCACCAAGGGGACAGGACACTATGGC.

This clone has at least ten counts. The chain's CDR3 is CASSPGGAIYGYTF. Incomplete CDR3 DNA: TGTGCCAGCTCCCCCGGAGGGGCGATCTATGGC. The rearrangement uses TRBV18 and TRBJ1-2; D is perhaps TRBD1 (5 bases). Read sequence stops 3 residues before the CDR3 end, and the germline J gene provides the missing end. Germline V gene data show CDR1 as KGHSH and CDR2 as LQKENI. CDR3 length: 14 residues. Trimming removed 6 bases from V and 4 bases from J, with 15 bases in between. The full variable domain, with the rest looked up from reference TRBV18 and TRBJ1-2, is NAGVMQNPRHLVRRRGQEARLRCSPMKGHSHVYWYRQLPEEGLKFMVYLQKENIIDESGMPKERFSAEFPKEGPSILRIQQVVRGDSAAYFCASSPGGAIYGYTFGSGTRLTVV.

This clone was seen ten or more times. The sequenced fragment ends 3 residues before the CDR3 boundary, so the rest is inferred from the germline J gene. The V and J genes are TRBV5-1 and TRBJ2-3; D is ambiguous. With 1 base removed from V and 2 bases from J, the gap between germline ends came to 5 bases. The germline V gene has CDR1 SGHRS and CDR2 YFSETQ. The CDR3 is 13 amino acids. CDR3: CASSLQDTDTQYF. The part of the CDR3 DNA that was read is TGCGCCAGCAGCTTGCAGGACACAGATACG.

This clone was seen more than once but under ten times. The DNA ends 3 residues before the CDR3 does, and the rest of the CDR3 is filled in from the germline J gene. The chain links TRBV19 to TRBJ1-2; possible D gene TRBD1, 6 bases. CDR1 and CDR2 (germline): LNHDA, SQIVND (reference sequence). This CDR3 contains 14 residues. CDR3 sequence: CASSKRGGYNDYTF. The CDR3 DNA, read in part, is TGTGCCAGTAGTAAACGGGGGGGCTACAATGAC.

This clone was counted at least ten times. The CDR3 extends 3 residues past the end of the read, so its final part is completed from the germline J gene. The V and J genes are TRBV5-8 and TRBJ1-4; the D gene is possibly TRBD1 (6 bases). V shed 4 bases and J shed 6 bases, with 13 bases lying between them. This CDR3 spans 14 amino acids. Germline CDR1 is SGHTS and CDR2 is YDEGEE. This CDR3 is CASSITGPDEKLFF. The CDR3 bases that were read are TGTGCCAGCAGCATCACAGGGCCTGATGAAAAA.

This clone was counted ten times or more. The CDR3 spells CASSLALEYEQYF. The part of the CDR3 DNA that was read is TGTGCCAGCAGCTTGGCCCTAGAATACGAG. The chain couples TRBV5-5 to TRBJ2-7; D not certain. The sequenced fragment ends 3 residues before the CDR3 boundary, so the rest is inferred from the germline J gene. The germline CDR1 and CDR2 sequences are SGHKS and YYEKEE (reference sequence). The CDR3 is 13 residues long. Trimming shortened V by 0 bases and J by 4 bases, and 8 bases separated the two germline ends.

This clone was seen ten or more times. The read comes to an end 3 residues before the CDR3 does, leaving the germline J gene to fill in the end. This rearrangement joins TRBV20-1 to TRBJ2-1, with 14 bases matching TRBD2. Germline V gives CDR1 DFQATT, CDR2 SNEGSKA (reference sequence). This CDR3 has 17 amino acids. The CDR3 DNA, read in part, is TGCAGCGCTCCGGGACTAGCGGGAGTTCCCTCCTACAATGAG. Amino acid sequence: CSAPGLAGVPSYNE. The full-length CDR3 reads as CSAPGLAGVPSYNEQFF.

This clone appeared many times. The DNA ends 3 residues before the CDR3 does, and the rest of the CDR3 is filled in from the germline J gene. The rearrangement uses TRBV19 and TRBJ1-2; TRBD1 aligns across 9 bases. This CDR3 is 15 amino acids long. Per germline, CDR1 LNHDA and CDR2 SQIVND (reference sequence). The CDR3 region is CASSATGGLLDGYTF. CDR3 DNA, as far as it was read: TGTGCCAGTAGTGCAACAGGGGGCCTCCTTGACGGC. Looking up the rest from reference TRBV19 and TRBJ1-2 gives the full variable domain: DGGITQSPKYLFRKEGQNVTLSCEQNLNHDAMYWYRQDPGQGLRLIYYSQIVNDFQKGDIAEGYSVSREKKESFPLTVTSAQKNPTAFYLCASSATGGLLDGYTFGSGTRLTVV.

This clone has ten or more counts. Coverage ceases 3 residues before the CDR3 finishes, and the germline J gene fills in the end. The chain has TRBV4-2 and TRBJ2-1, with a possible D match to TRBD2 (5 bases). Trimming left V 3 bases short and J 0 bases short, with 15 bases between. The CDR3 has 17 amino acids. Looked up from germline, CDR1 is LGHNA and CDR2 is YNFKEQ. The CDR3 loop is CASSQMVQRSSYNEQFF. CDR3 bases read: TGTGCCAGCAGCCAGATGGTCCAGCGGAGCTCCTACAATGAG.